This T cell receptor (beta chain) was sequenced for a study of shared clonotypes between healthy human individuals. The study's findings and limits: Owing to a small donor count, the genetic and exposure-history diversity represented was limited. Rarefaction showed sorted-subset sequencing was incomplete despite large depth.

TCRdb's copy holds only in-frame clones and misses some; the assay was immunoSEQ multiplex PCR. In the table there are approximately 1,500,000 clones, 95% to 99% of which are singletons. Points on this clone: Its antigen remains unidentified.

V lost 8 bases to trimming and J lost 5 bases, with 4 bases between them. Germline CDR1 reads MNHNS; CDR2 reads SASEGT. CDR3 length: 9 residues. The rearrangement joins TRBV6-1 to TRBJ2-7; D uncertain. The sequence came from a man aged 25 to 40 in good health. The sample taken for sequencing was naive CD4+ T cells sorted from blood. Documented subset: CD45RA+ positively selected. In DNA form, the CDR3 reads TGTGCCAGCTCTAACGAGCAGTACTTC. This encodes CASSNEQYF.